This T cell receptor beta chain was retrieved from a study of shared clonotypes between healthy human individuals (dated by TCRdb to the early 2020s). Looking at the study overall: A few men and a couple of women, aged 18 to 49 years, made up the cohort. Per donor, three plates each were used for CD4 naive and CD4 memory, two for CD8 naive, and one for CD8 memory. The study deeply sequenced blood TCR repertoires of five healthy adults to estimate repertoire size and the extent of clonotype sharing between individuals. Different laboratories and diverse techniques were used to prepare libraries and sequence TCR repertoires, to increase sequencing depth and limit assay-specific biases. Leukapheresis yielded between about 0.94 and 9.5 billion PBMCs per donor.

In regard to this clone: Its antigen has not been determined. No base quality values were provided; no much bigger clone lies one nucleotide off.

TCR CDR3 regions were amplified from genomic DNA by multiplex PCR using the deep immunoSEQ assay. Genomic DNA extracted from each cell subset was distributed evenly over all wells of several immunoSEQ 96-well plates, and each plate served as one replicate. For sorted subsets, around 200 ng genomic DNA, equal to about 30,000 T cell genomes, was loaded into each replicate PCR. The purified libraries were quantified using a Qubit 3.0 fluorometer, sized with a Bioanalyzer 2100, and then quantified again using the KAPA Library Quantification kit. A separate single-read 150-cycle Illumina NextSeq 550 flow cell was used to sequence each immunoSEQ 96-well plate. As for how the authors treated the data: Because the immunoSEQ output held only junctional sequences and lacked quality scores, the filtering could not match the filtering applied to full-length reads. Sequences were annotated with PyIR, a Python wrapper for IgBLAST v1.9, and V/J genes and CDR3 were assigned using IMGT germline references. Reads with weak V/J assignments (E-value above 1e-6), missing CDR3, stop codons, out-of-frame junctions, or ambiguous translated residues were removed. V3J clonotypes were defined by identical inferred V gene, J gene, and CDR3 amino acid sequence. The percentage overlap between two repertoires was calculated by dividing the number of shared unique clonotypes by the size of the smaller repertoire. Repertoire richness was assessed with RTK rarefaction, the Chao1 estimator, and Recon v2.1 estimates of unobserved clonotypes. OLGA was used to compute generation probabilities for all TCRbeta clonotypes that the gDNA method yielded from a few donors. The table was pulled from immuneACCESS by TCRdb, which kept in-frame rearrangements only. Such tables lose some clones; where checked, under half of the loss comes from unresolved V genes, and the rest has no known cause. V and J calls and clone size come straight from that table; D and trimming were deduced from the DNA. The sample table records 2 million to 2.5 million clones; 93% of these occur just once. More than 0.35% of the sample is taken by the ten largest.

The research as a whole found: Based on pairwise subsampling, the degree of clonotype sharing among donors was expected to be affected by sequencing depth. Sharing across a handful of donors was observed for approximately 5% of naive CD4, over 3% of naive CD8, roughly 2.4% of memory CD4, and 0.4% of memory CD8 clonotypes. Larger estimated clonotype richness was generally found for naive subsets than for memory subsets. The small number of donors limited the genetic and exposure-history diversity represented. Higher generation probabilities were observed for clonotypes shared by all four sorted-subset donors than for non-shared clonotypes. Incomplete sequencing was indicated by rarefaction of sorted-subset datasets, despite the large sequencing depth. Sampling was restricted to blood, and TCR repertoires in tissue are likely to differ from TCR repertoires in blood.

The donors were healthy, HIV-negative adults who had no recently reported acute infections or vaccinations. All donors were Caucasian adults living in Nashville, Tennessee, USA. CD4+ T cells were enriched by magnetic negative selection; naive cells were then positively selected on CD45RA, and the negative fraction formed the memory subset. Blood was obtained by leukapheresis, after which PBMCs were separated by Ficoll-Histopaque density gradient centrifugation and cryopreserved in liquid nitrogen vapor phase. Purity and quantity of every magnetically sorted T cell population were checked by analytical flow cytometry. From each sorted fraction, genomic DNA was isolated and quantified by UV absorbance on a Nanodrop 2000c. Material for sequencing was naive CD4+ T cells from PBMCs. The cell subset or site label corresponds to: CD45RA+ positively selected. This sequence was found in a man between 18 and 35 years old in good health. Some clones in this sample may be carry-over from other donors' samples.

The bases read TGTGCCAGCAGCTCCCTTCCGGGACGGTTTAGCTACGAGCAGTACTTC. This yields the protein CASSSLPGRFSYEQYF. The chain joins TRBV7-9 to TRBJ2-7, with the D call perhaps TRBD1 or TRBD2, as 5 bases match in each case. The CDR3 numbers 16 residues from cysteine through phenylalanine. Only CDR3 DNA is held: 48 bases, read in frame from base 1. CDR1 SEHNR and CDR2 FQNEAQ were looked up in the germline V gene (reference sequence). Trimming takes 4 bases from V and 3 bases from J, and the germline ends sit 19 bases apart.